This TCR beta chain was recovered during a study of T cells in Graves' hyperthyroidism and ophthalmopathy. Study summary: Peripheral blood was taken when the disease was first diagnosed, before any treatment began.

In germline, CDR1 is MNHNS, CDR2 SASEGT. The V end was cut by 7 bases, the J end by 4 bases, with 26 bases between. CDR3 length equals 17 residues. TCR beta CDR3 sequences were amplified from RNA transcripts. Primed by the HTBI set, a first-round RT-PCR was run on the TCR CDR3. TCRdb recomputed calls from the multiplex PCR reads with MiXCR, one row per CDR3 protein. The data contain 450,000 to 500,000 distinct CDR3 sequences, roughly 22% of them singletons. The chain is built from TRBV6-1 and TRBJ2-7, with D possibly being TRBD2 (6 bases). Source material: blood. The sequence was obtained from a woman in her 70s with Graves' ophthalmopathy. In nucleotides, the CDR3 is TGTGCCAGCATGGGGACTGACCACAATCGCGGGGTGTACGAGCAGTACTTC. Its translation: CASMGTDHNRGVYEQYF.